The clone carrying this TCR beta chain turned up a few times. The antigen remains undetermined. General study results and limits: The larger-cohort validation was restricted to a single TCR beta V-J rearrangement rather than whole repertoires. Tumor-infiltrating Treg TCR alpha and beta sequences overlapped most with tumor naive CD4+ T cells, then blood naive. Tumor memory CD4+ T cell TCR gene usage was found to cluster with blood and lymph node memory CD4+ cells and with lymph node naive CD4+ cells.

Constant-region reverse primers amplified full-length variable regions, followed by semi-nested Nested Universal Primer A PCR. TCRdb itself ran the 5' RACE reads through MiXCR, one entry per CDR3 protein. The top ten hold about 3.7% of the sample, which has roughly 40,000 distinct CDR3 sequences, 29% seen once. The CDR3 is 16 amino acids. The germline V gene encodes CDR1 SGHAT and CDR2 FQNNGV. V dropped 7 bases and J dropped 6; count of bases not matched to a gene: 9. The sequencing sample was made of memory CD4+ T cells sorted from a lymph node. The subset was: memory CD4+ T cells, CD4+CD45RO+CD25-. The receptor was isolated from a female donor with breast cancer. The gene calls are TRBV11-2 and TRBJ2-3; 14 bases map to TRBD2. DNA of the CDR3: TGTGCCAGCATGCTGACTAGCGGGGGGGTGTCTGATACGCAGTATTTT. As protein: CASMLTSGGVSDTQYF.